Below, one TCR beta chain is given with its context. No cognate antigen has been identified for it. Base qualities are not recorded, but no much larger clone differs from it by a single base. The donors were healthy, HIV-negative adults with no recently reported acute infections or vaccinations. All donors were Caucasian adults living in Nashville, Tennessee, USA. CD4+ T cells were enriched by magnetic negative selection, after which naive cells were positively selected on CD45RA and the negative fraction was taken as the memory subset. Blood was obtained by leukapheresis, after which PBMCs were separated by Ficoll-Histopaque density gradient centrifugation and cryopreserved in liquid nitrogen vapor phase. Analytical flow cytometry was used to check the purity and quantity of each magnetically sorted T cell population. Genomic DNA was isolated from each sorted fraction and quantified by UV absorbance on a Nanodrop 2000c.

Using the deep immunoSEQ assay, multiplex PCR amplified TCR CDR3 regions from genomic DNA. Extracted genomic DNA from each cell subset was spread evenly across all wells of several immunoSEQ 96-well plates, with each plate serving as a replicate. For sorted subsets, around 0.2 ug genomic DNA, equal to tens of thousands of T cell genomes, was loaded into each replicate PCR. Purified libraries were quantified with a Qubit 3.0 fluorometer, sized on a Bioanalyzer 2100, and re-quantified with the KAPA Library Quantification kit. Each immunoSEQ 96-well plate was sequenced on its own single-read 150-cycle Illumina NextSeq 550 flow cell. The authors processed their data as follows. Because the immunoSEQ output included only junctional sequences and no quality scores, the filtering could not be the same as the filtering used for full-length reads. To assign V/J genes and CDR3, sequences were annotated using PyIR, a Python wrapper for IgBLAST v1.9, with IMGT germline references. Reads with weak V/J assignments (E-value above 1e-6), missing CDR3, stop codons, out-of-frame junctions, or ambiguous translated residues were removed. V3J clonotypes were defined as sequences sharing the same inferred V gene, J gene, and CDR3 amino acid sequence. Percentage overlap between repertoires was calculated by dividing the number of shared unique clonotypes by the size of the smaller repertoire. Three approaches were used to assess repertoire richness: RTK rarefaction, the Chao1 estimator, and Recon v2.1 estimates of unobserved clonotypes. Generation probabilities for all TCRbeta clonotypes obtained by the gDNA method from a handful of donors were computed using OLGA. Drawn from immuneACCESS, this table holds only the in-frame rearrangements with V and J called that TCRdb kept. Clones are partly lost; checked studies trace under half to an unresolved V gene and leave the rest unexplained. The V and J calls and clone size are taken from that table; D and trimming were inferred from the DNA. Recorded for this sample are some 2.3 million clones; more than 85% of them occurred a single time. The ten largest clones take up about 0.37% of the sample.

These data are taken from a study of shared clonotypes between healthy human individuals (dated by TCRdb to 2019 to 2021). Some background on the complete study: The cohort included a few men and two women between 18 and 49 years of age. For each donor, three plates each were used for CD4 naive and CD4 memory, two plates were used for CD8 naive, and one plate was used for CD8 memory. To estimate repertoire size and how much clonotypes are shared between individuals, the study performed deep sequencing of blood TCR repertoires from a few healthy adults. To increase sequencing depth and limit assay-specific biases, different laboratories used diverse techniques to prepare libraries and sequence TCR repertoires. Leukapheresis yielded between about 0.85 and 9 billion PBMCs per donor.

Here is what the overall study found, with its caveats: Because the study included a small number of donors, the genetic and exposure-history diversity represented was limited. Sampling was restricted to blood, and TCR repertoires in tissues likely differ from the TCR repertoires found in blood. Naive subsets generally had larger estimated clonotype richness than memory subsets did. Pairwise subsampling indicated that sequencing depth was expected to affect the degree of clonotype sharing among donors. Compared with non-shared clonotypes, the clonotypes found in all four sorted-subset donors had higher generation probabilities. Rarefaction of sorted-subset datasets indicated incomplete sequencing despite the large sequencing depth. Across a few donors, approximately 5% of naive CD4, 3% to 4% of naive CD8, 2.3% of memory CD4, and 0.4% to 0.45% of memory CD8 clonotypes were shared.

CDR1 SNHLY and CDR2 FYNNEI are derived from the germline V gene. Its CDR3 holds 15 amino acids, cysteine through phenylalanine. The CDR3 DNA has 45 bases and is translated from base 1. Clipping removes 5 bases from V and 11 bases from J, with 9 as the unmatched junction base count. The clonotype comes from a young man in good health. Some clones in this sample may be carry-over from other donors' samples. The chain joins TRBV2 to TRBJ2-6; 10 bases in the middle match TRBD1. Sequencing used naive CD4+ T cells from PBMCs. The cell subset or site label, read with the paper, signifies: CD45RA+ positively selected. The nucleotide sequence reads TGTGCCAGCAGTATCTACCCGGGACAGGGGTACGTCCTGACTTTC. This is translated as CASSIYPGQGYVLTF.